Listed below are T cell receptor beta chains from one sample, sequenced in a study of STAT5B mutations in CD4+ large granular lymphocyte leukemia. The repertoire was sequenced with immunoSEQ multiplex PCR; TCRdb's copy has only in-frame clones and lacks some. Among some 30,000 clones listed, nearly 80% were seen once. Sequenced sample: CD4+ T cells from blood buffy coats. Source of these receptors: a human donor in good health. The CDR3 runs from the conserved cysteine through the conserved F or W. Each record gives: clone size, D gene, V gene, J gene, CDR3 DNA, CDR3 protein. The D gene is left open where the match is weak. Size tells how often a clone was seen (once, few, many) or the class of an expanded clone, and some rows leave it out.

.,.,TRBV21-1,TRBJ2-3,TGTGCCAGTACTCATGGCGGCACAGATACGCAGTATTTT,CASTHGGTDTQYF
once,.,TRBV5-1,TRBJ1-4,TGCGCCAGCAGCTTAGATAGGCCGACTAATGAAAAACTGTTTTTT,CASSLDRPTNEKLFF
.,TRBD2,TRBV20-1,TRBJ2-1,TGCAGTGCTATAGCGGGAGTAGGGCAGTTCTTC,CSAIAGVGQFF
.,.,TRBV5-8,TRBJ1-4,TGTGCCAGCAGCTTGATGGGGTCCCGGGATGAAAAACTGTTTTTT,CASSLMGSRDEKLFF
.,.,TRBV5-1,TRBJ1-4,TGCGCCAGCAGCCAAGACAGTAATAATGAAAAACTGTTTTTT,CASSQDSNNEKLFF
.,TRBD2,TRBV19,TRBJ2-2,TGTGCCAGTAGTGGCCGGCGGGGGGACACCGGGGAGCTGTTTTTT,CASSGRRGDTGELFF
few,.,TRBV6-1,TRBJ1-2,TGTGCCAGCTCAGACACCTACTATGGCTACACCTTC,CASSDTYYGYTF
.,.,TRBV28,TRBJ1-3,TGTGCCAGCATTAGGGGGGGGGAAGCCAGGGCTGGAAACACCATATATTTT,CASIRGGEARAGNTIYF
.,TRBD1,TRBV2,TRBJ2-3,TGTGCCAGCAGTCGCCTTGGACAGGGCCGAAACACAGATACGCAGTATTTT,CASSRLGQGRNTDTQYF
.,TRBD1,TRBV29-1,TRBJ1-2,TGCAGCGTTGGGGGACAGGCTCTGGGCTATGGCTACACCTTC,CSVGGQALGYGYTF
.,.,TRBV6-5,TRBJ2-1,TGTGCCACCTGGAGGGACGGACGCTACAATGAGCAGTTCTTC,CATWRDGRYNEQFF
.,.,TRBV6-1,TRBJ2-2,TGTGCCAGCAGGGAGCGGCCCCAGAACACCGGGGAGCTGTTTTTT,CASRERPQNTGELFF
.,.,TRBV9,TRBJ2-1,TGTGCCAGCAGCGTAAGTGGGGTCGCCTTCTACAATGAGCAGTTCTTC,CASSVSGVAFYNEQFF
.,TRBD2,TRBV28,TRBJ2-1,TGTGCCAGCAGTTTAGGAGCGGGAGGGTGGAATGAGCAGTTCTTC,CASSLGAGGWNEQFF
.,TRBD1,TRBV2,TRBJ2-7,TGTGCCAGCAGTGAAGCTTCCGGGACAGGCCTGGAGGAGTACTTC,CASSEASGTGLEEYF
.,TRBD2,TRBV12-5,TRBJ2-1,TGTGCTAGTGGATCTGGCGGACTAGCTAATAATGAGCAGTTCTTC,CASGSGGLANNEQFF
.,.,TRBV11-3,TRBJ2-5,TGTGCCAGCAGCTCAGAGAGTTCAACCCAGTACTTC,CASSSESSTQYF
.,.,TRBV6-1,TRBJ1-6,TGTGCCAGCAGTGAAGGTCCGTTTTATAATTCACCCCTCCACTTT,CASSEGPFYNSPLHF
.,TRBD1,TRBV30,TRBJ1-1,TGTGCCTGGAGTGGACAGGGGAACACTGAAGCTTTCTTT,CAWSGQGNTEAFF